The entry below gives a single T cell receptor beta chain sequence along with its context. TCRdb processed the 5' RACE reads anew with MiXCR; each CDR3 protein has one entry. The sample shows under 900,000 distinct CDR3 sequences, roughly 20% of them seen only once. These data belong to a study of identical twins. From germline, CDR1 is LNHDA and CDR2 SQIVND (reference sequence). The CDR3 has 14 amino acids. The V end lost 3 bases, the J end lost 0 bases, and 8 bases lay between the germline ends. The sample was also reused in another study, on T cells expressing NK-cell markers.

The J gene is TRBJ1-2, the V gene TRBV19; D is ambiguous. Input material: PBMCs. This clonotype originated in a woman aged 18-30 years in good health. CDR3 in amino acids: CASSISTANYGYTF. In nucleotides, the CDR3 is TGTGCCAGTAGTATCTCGACCGCTAACTATGGCTACACCTTC.